A selection of T cell receptor beta chains follows, all from one sample in a study of blood T cell repertoires in COVID-19. The repertoire was sequenced with immunoSEQ multiplex PCR; TCRdb's copy has only in-frame clones and lacks some. The sample gives 300,000 to 400,000 clones, approximately 87% of which show up once; roughly 2% is in the top ten. Sequenced input: peripheral blood. Receptors originate from a woman in her sixties with COVID-19, enrolled during active disease. Each CDR3 is given without its conserved first and last residue. Each record gives: V gene, J gene, CDR3 protein.

v_gene: TRBV24-1; j_gene: TRBJ2-5; CDR3aa: ATASSGGAETQY
v_gene: TRBV7-2; j_gene: TRBJ2-2; CDR3aa: ASSKTGTGGELF
v_gene: TRBV5-1; j_gene: TRBJ2-1; CDR3aa: ASSPIGAPYNEQF
v_gene: TRBV18; j_gene: TRBJ1-5; CDR3aa: ASSRGQGNQPQH
v_gene: TRBV3-1/TRBV3-2; j_gene: TRBJ2-2; CDR3aa: ASSHQDRATGELF
v_gene: TRBV15; j_gene: TRBJ2-7; CDR3aa: ATSVSLDRASYEQY
v_gene: TRBV6-6; j_gene: TRBJ1-2; CDR3aa: ASSLREYGYT
v_gene: TRBV7-2; j_gene: TRBJ2-7; CDR3aa: ASSPNALSYEQY
v_gene: TRBV2; j_gene: TRBJ1-1; CDR3aa: ASSESHPGTEAF
v_gene: TRBV5-4; j_gene: TRBJ1-1; CDR3aa: AAGRTTNTEAF
v_gene: TRBV27; j_gene: TRBJ1-2; CDR3aa: ASSLRVPRVDGYT
v_gene: TRBV19; j_gene: TRBJ2-7; CDR3aa: ASSIVWADTYEQY
v_gene: TRBV16; j_gene: TRBJ1-1; CDR3aa: ASSHYPGNTEAF
v_gene: TRBV19; j_gene: TRBJ2-5; CDR3aa: ASSALSTGETQY
v_gene: TRBV2; j_gene: TRBJ2-1; CDR3aa: ASRGLAGNNEQF
v_gene: TRBV3-1/TRBV3-2; j_gene: TRBJ1-1; CDR3aa: ASTLGLLNTEAF
v_gene: TRBV7-2; j_gene: TRBJ1-3; CDR3aa: ASSLGPNSGNTIY
v_gene: TRBV19; j_gene: TRBJ2-1; CDR3aa: ASSIKAGGLGEQF
v_gene: TRBV11-3; j_gene: TRBJ2-1; CDR3aa: ASSRSGSSYNEQF
v_gene: TRBV5-1; j_gene: TRBJ2-2; CDR3aa: ASSLGTGVNTGELF
v_gene: TRBV19; j_gene: TRBJ1-1; CDR3aa: ASGSMGQARTEAF
v_gene: TRBV6-1; j_gene: TRBJ2-3; CDR3aa: ASSELLVDTQY
v_gene: TRBV23-1; j_gene: TRBJ2-7; CDR3aa: ASRVDRGLAYEQY
v_gene: TRBV30; j_gene: TRBJ2-5; CDR3aa: AWSVYGGQETQY
v_gene: TRBV7-3; j_gene: TRBJ2-1; CDR3aa: ASSTLAGGSYNEQF
v_gene: TRBV6-5; j_gene: TRBJ1-1; CDR3aa: ASSYRGVTEAF
v_gene: TRBV4-1; j_gene: TRBJ2-3; CDR3aa: ASTRGGHDTQY
v_gene: TRBV13; j_gene: TRBJ2-7; CDR3aa: ASSRYPGGPGGFTYEQY
v_gene: TRBV6-5; j_gene: TRBJ2-7; CDR3aa: ASRVEQGVLNEQY
v_gene: TRBV28; j_gene: TRBJ1-3; CDR3aa: ASSFIILTGLSGNTIY
v_gene: TRBV2; j_gene: TRBJ2-3; CDR3aa: ASNGGRTDTQY
v_gene: TRBV7-3; j_gene: TRBJ2-2; CDR3aa: ASSGIASGAATGELF
v_gene: TRBV18; j_gene: TRBJ2-7; CDR3aa: ASSHGQTYEQY
v_gene: TRBV14; j_gene: TRBJ1-4; CDR3aa: ASSRMDRPADEKLF
v_gene: TRBV11-2; j_gene: TRBJ2-5; CDR3aa: ASSLIRSVETQY
v_gene: TRBV5-1; j_gene: TRBJ2-2; CDR3aa: ASRRDRAAGELF
v_gene: TRBV5-5; j_gene: TRBJ2-6; CDR3aa: ASSRDTGANVLT
v_gene: TRBV6-1; j_gene: TRBJ2-2; CDR3aa: ASSGTGIRGTGELF
v_gene: TRBV2; j_gene: TRBJ2-7; CDR3aa: ASEGTGVFYEQY
v_gene: TRBV5-1; j_gene: TRBJ2-1; CDR3aa: ASSPREGLAGGYNEQF
v_gene: TRBV19; j_gene: TRBJ1-2; CDR3aa: ASSTGQGALDYGYT
v_gene: TRBV28; j_gene: TRBJ1-2; CDR3aa: ASSNPRGHGYT
v_gene: TRBV7-9; j_gene: TRBJ1-4; CDR3aa: ASSPGQGVIANEKLF
v_gene: TRBV5-5; j_gene: TRBJ1-1; CDR3aa: ASSFPGWSGTEAF
v_gene: TRBV9; j_gene: TRBJ2-7; CDR3aa: ASSFRDMSGTGGFYEQY
v_gene: TRBV2; j_gene: TRBJ1-1; CDR3aa: ASSVREKNTEAF
v_gene: TRBV3-1/TRBV3-2; j_gene: TRBJ2-2; CDR3aa: ASSQDLRTGLTGELF
v_gene: TRBV9; j_gene: TRBJ2-7; CDR3aa: ASSVEGDRYEQY
v_gene: TRBV25-1; j_gene: TRBJ1-2; CDR3aa: ASSVAESYGYT
v_gene: TRBV2; j_gene: TRBJ2-3; CDR3aa: ASGSGGARDTQY
v_gene: TRBV9; j_gene: TRBJ1-4; CDR3aa: ASSVTGGRNEKLF
v_gene: TRBV6-5; j_gene: TRBJ1-1; CDR3aa: ASSREVLTEAF
v_gene: TRBV7-3; j_gene: TRBJ1-3; CDR3aa: ASSLSGGFGNTIY